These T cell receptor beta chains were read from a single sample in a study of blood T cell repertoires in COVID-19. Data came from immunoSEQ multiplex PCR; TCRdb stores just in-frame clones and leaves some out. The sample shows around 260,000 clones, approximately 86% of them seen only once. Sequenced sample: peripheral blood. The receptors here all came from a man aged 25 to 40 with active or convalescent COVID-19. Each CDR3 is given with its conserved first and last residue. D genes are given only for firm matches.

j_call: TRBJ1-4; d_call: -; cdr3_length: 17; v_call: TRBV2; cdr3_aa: CASSEVVVGATNEKLFF
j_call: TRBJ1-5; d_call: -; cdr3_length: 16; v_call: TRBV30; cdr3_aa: CAWSPRYGGPYQPQHF
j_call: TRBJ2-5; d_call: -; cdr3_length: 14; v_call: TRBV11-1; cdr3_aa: CASSFGSGSVAQYF
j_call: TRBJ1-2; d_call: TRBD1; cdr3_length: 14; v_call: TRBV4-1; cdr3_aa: CASSQVVDRGGYTF
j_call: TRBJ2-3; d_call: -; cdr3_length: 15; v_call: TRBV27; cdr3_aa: CASSLSADGTDTQYF
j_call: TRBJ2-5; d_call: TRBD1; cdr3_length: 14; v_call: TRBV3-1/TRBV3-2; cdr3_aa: CASSHRTGKETQYF
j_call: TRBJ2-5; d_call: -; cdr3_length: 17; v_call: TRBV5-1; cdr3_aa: CASSFPRALEDQETQYF
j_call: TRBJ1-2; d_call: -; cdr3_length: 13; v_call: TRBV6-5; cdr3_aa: CASSYSAGAGYTF
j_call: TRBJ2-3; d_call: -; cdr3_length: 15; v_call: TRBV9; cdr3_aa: CASSRFAQGTDTQYF
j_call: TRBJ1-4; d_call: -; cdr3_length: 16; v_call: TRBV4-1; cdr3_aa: CASSQDGRAGNEKLFF
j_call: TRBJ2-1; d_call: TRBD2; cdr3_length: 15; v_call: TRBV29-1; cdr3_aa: CSVEGGGIFNDEQFF
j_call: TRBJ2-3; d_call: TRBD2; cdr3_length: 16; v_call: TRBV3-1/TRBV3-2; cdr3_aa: CASSQDWRGGTDTQYF
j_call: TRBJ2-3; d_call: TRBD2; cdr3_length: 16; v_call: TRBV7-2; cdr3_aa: CASSLAPSGATDTQYF
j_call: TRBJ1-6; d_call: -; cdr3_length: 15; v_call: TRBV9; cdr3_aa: CASSKEASYNSPLHF
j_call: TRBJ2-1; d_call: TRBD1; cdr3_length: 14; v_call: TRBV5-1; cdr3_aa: CASRRDSSYNEQFF
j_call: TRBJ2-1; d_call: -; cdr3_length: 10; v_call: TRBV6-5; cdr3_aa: CALRGNEQFF
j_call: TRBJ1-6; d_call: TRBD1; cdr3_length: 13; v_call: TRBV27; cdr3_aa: CASRTDRVSPLHF
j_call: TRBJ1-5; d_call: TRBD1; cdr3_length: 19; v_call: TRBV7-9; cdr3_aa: CASSLYGLPGTASNQPQHF
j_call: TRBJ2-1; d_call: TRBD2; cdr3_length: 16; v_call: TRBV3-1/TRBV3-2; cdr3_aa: CASSQVASGGSNEQFF
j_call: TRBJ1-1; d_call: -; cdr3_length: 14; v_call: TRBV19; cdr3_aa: CATTVGGEFTEAFF
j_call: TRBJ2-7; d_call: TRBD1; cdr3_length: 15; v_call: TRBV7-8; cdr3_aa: CASSLWQGARYEQYF
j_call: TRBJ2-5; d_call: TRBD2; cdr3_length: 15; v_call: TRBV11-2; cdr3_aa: CASSLRLAYQETQYF
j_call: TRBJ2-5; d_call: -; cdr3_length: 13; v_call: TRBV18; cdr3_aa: CASSPSTRETQYF
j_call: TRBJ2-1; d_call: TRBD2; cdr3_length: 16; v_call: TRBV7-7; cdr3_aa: CASSLGSAGAYNEQFF
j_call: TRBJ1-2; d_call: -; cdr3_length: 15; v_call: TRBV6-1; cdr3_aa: CASSEDDGGVRGYTF
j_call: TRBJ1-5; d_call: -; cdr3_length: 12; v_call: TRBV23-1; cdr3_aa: CAGSTDNQPQHF
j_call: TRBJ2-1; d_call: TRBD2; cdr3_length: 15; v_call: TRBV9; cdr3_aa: CASSVSGGASNEQFF